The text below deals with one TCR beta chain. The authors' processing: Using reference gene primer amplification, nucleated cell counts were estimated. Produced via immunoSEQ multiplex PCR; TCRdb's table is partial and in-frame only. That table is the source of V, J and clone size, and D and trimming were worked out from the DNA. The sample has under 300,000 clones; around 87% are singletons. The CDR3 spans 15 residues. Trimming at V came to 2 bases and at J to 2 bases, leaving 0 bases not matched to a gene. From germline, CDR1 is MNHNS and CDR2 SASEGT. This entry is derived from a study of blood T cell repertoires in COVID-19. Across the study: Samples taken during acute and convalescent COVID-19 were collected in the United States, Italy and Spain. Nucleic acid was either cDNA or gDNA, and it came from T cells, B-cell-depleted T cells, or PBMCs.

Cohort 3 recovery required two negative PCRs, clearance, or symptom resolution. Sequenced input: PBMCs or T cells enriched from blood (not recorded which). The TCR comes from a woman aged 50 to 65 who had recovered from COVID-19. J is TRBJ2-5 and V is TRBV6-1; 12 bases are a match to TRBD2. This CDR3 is CASSELAGGQETQYF. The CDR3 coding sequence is TGTGCCAGCAGTGAACTAGCGGGAGGGCAAGAGACCCAGTACTTC.